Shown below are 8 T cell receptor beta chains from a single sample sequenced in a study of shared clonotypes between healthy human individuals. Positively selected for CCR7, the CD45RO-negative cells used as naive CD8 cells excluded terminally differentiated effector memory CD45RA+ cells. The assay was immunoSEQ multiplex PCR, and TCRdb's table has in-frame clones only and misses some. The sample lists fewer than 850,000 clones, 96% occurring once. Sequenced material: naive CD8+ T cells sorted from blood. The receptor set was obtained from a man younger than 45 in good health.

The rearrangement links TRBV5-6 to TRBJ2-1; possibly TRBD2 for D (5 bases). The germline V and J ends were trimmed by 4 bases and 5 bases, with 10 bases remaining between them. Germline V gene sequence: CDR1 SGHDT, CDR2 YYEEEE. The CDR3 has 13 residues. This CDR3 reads CASSPGNNNEQFF. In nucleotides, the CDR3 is TGTGCCAGCAGCCCGGGAAACAACAATGAGCAGTTCTTC.

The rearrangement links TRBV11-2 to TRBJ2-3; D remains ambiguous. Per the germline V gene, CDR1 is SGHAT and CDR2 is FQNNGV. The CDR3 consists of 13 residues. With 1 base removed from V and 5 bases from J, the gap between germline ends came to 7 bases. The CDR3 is CASSLVFLDTQYF. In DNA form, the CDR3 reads TGTGCCAGCAGCTTAGTGTTCCTAGATACGCAGTATTTT.

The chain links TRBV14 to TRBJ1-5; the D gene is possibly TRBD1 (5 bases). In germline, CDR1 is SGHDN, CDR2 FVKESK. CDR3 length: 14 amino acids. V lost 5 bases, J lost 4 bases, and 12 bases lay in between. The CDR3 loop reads CASSAWDGNQPQHF. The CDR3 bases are TGTGCCAGCAGCGCATGGGACGGTAATCAGCCCCAGCATTTT.

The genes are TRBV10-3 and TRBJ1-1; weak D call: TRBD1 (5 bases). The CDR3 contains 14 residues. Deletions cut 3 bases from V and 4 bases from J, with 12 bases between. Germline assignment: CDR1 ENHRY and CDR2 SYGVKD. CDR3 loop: CAISEGALGTEAFF. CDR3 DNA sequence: TGTGCCATCAGTGAAGGGGCGTTAGGCACTGAAGCTTTCTTT.

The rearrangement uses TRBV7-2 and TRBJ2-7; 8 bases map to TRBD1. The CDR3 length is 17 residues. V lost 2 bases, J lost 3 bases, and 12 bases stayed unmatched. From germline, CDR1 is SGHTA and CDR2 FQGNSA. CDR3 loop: CASSLNPPGTGSYEQYF. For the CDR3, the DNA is TGTGCCAGCAGCTTAAATCCCCCCGGGACAGGAAGCTACGAGCAGTACTTC.

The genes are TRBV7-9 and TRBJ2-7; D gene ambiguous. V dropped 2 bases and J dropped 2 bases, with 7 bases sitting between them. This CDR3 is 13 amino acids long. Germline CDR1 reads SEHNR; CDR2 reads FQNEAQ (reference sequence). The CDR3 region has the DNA TGTGCCAGCAGCTTACTGTTCCCCTACGAGCAGTACTTC. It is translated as CASSLLFPYEQYF.

The CDR3 is CASSLSERLTEAFF. CDR3 coding DNA: TGTGCCAGCAGCTTATCAGAAAGACTCACTGAAGCTTTCTTT. The chain is built from TRBV7-9 and TRBJ1-1; the D is unclear. Germline V gene sequence: CDR1 SEHNR, CDR2 FQNEAQ (reference sequence). The ends were cut back, 2 bases at V and 4 bases at J, with 11 bases in the middle. The CDR3 totals 14 residues.

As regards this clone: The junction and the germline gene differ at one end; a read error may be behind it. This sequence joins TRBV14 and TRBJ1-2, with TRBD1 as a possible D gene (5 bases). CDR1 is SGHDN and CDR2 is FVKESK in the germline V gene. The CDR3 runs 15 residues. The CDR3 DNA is TGTGCCAGCAGCAAAGACCTCGCAGGGAGAAATGGCTACACCTTC. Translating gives CASSKDLAGRNGYTF.